The rows below give T cell receptor beta chains drawn from one sample of a study of T cells in Graves' hyperthyroidism and ophthalmopathy. TCRdb used MiXCR to reprocess the multiplex PCR reads, holding one entry per CDR3 protein. The repertoire holds some 500,000 distinct CDR3 sequences, with 15% to 20% as singletons. Input material: blood. These receptors were collected from a woman aged 25 to 39 with Graves' ophthalmopathy. Each CDR3 is given with its conserved first and last residue. The D gene is left open where the match is weak. Expanded clones are given a class, and other clones once, few, many or no size at all.

D gene,clone size,V gene,J gene,CDR3 length,CDR3 DNA,CDR3 protein
NA,NA,TRBV20-1,TRBJ1-5,14,TGCAGTGCTAGTGCCGCGCAGGGCTATCAGCCCCAGCATTTT,CSASAAQGYQPQHF
NA,many,TRBV10-3,TRBJ2-3,11,TGTGCCATGGGGGTCACAGATACGCAGTATTTT,CAMGVTDTQYF
NA,NA,TRBV19,TRBJ1-1,14,TGTGCCAGTAGTATCGGAGGAAGTGGGACTGAAGCTTTCTTT,CASSIGGSGTEAFF
NA,NA,TRBV7-9,TRBJ1-2,15,TGTGCCAGCAGCTTAGAGGGTTTCCACTACTATGGCTACACCTTC,CASSLEGFHYYGYTF
TRBD1,many,TRBV28,TRBJ1-2,14,TGTGCCAGCAGTCCCTCGACAGGGAACTATGGCTACACCTTC,CASSPSTGNYGYTF
TRBD2,NA,TRBV10-3,TRBJ2-1,17,TGTGCCATCAGTGAGATGACTAGCGGGAGCGCCTACAATGAGCAGTTCTTC,CAISEMTSGSAYNEQFF
NA,many,TRBV7-3,TRBJ2-7,13,TGTGCCAGCAGCAGGGATCTCTCCTACGAGCAGTACTTC,CASSRDLSYEQYF
NA,few,TRBV10-2,TRBJ2-7,16,TGCGCCAGCAGTGAGTCGCGGCGGGGCTTTTCCTACGAGCAGTACTTC,CASSESRRGFSYEQYF
TRBD1,NA,TRBV29-1,TRBJ2-1,11,TGCAGCGTCGACAGGGCAAATGAGCAGTTCTTC,CSVDRANEQFF
NA,NA,TRBV28,TRBJ1-1,13,TGTGCCAGCATCTGGGGTTCTGGCACTGAAGCTTTCTTT,CASIWGSGTEAFF
NA,many,TRBV28,TRBJ1-1,14,TGTGCCAGCAGTTTTGGTAGGAAGAACACTGAAGCTTTCTTT,CASSFGRKNTEAFF
NA,many,TRBV20-1,TRBJ2-3,14,TGCAGTGCTAGCGGGCCGGACATTGGAGATACGCAGTATTTT,CSASGPDIGDTQYF
NA,NA,TRBV29-1,TRBJ2-4,11,TGCAGCGTTGAAAACAAAAACATTCAGTACTTC,CSVENKNIQYF
NA,NA,TRBV18,TRBJ2-1,14,TGTGCCAGCTCACATCGGCAGGGAGCCTACGAGCAGTTCTTC,CASSHRQGAYEQFF
TRBD2,many,TRBV28,TRBJ2-7,13,TGTGCCAGCAGTGTAGGACTAGACTACGAGCAGTACTTC,CASSVGLDYEQYF
NA,NA,TRBV11-2,TRBJ1-3,18,TGTGCCAGCAGCCAAGAACCAGTGTCGGTCCGCTCTGGAAACACCATATATTTT,CASSQEPVSVRSGNTIYF
TRBD1,many,TRBV6-1,TRBJ2-4,14,TGTGCCAGCAGGCAGACAGGGGTCGGAAACATTCAGTACTTC,CASRQTGVGNIQYF
TRBD2,few,TRBV7-3,TRBJ2-2,16,TGTGCCAGCTCTAAGCGGGGGGAAACGAACACCGGGGAGCTGTTTTTT,CASSKRGETNTGELFF
NA,few,TRBV20-1,TRBJ1-1,14,TGCAGTGCTAGAGTTGGAGGGGTAAGGGTTTCGGCTTTCTTT,CSARVGGVRVSAFF
NA,NA,TRBV9,TRBJ2-5,14,TGTGCCAGCAGCTCCACTGGCGGGAAGGGGACCCAGTACTTC,CASSSTGGKGTQYF
TRBD2,NA,TRBV5-8,TRBJ2-1,16,TGTGCCAGCAGCTTCCCAGCGGGAAAATCATACAATGAGCAGTTCTTC,CASSFPAGKSYNEQFF
TRBD1,NA,TRBV6-2/TRBV6-3,TRBJ1-2,14,TGTGCCAGCAGTTACCGCGGGACAGGGGGAGGCTACACCTTC,CASSYRGTGGGYTF
NA,few,TRBV6-2/TRBV6-3,TRBJ2-3,15,TGTGCCAGCAGACAATGGACTCCTGGCACAGATACGCAGTATTTT,CASRQWTPGTDTQYF
TRBD1,many,TRBV11-2,TRBJ2-1,15,TGTGCCAGCAGCCCGCAAAGGACAGGGGGCAATGAGCAGTTCTTC,CASSPQRTGGNEQFF
NA,NA,TRBV10-3,TRBJ2-7,13,TGTGCCATCAGTGACCCGGGACCATACGAGCAGTACTTC,CAISDPGPYEQYF
TRBD2,many,TRBV20-1,TRBJ2-7,14,TGCAGTGCTAGATCTAGCGGGAGAACTAACGAGCAGTACTTC,CSARSSGRTNEQYF
NA,many,TRBV12-3/TRBV12-4,TRBJ1-4,12,TGTGCCAGCAGTTTCAGGGGCGAAAAACTGTTTTTT,CASSFRGEKLFF